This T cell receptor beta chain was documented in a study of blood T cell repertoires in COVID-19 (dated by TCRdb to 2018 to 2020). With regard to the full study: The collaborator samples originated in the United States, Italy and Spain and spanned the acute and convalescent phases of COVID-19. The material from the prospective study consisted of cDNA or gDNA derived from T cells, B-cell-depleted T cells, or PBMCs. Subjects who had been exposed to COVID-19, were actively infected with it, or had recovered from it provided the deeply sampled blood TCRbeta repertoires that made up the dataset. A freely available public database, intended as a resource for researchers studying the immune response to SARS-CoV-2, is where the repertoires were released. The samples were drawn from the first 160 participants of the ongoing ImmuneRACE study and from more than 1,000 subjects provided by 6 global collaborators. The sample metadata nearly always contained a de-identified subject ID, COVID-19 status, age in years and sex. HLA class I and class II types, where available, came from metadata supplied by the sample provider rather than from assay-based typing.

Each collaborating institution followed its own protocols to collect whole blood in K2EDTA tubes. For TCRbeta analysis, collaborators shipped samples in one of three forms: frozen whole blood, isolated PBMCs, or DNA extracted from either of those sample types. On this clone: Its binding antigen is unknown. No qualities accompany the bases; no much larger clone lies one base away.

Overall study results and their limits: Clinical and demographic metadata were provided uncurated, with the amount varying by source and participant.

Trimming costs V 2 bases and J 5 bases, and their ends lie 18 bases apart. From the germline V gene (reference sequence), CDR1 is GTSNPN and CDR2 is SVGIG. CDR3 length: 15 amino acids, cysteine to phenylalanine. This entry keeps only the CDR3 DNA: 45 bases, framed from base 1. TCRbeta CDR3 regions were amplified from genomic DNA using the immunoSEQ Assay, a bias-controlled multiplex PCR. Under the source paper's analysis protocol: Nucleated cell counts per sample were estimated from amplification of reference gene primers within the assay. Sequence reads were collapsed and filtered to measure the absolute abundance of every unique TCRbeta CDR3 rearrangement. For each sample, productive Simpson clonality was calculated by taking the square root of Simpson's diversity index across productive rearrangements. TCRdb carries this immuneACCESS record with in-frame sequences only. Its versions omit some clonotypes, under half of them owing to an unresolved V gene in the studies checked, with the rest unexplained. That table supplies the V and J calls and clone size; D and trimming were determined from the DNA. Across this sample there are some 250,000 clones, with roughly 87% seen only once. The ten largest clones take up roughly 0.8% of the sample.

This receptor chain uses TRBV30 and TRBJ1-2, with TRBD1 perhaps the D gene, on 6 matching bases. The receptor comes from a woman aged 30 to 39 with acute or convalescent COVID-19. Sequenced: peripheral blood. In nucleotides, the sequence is TGTGCCTGGAGTATTCCGGGACACCCGACATATGGCTACACCTTC. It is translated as CAWSIPGHPTYGYTF.